This T cell receptor beta chain was sequenced during a study of blood T cell repertoires in COVID-19. Study summary: Acute and convalescent COVID-19 samples came from the United States, Italy and Spain. The cDNA or gDNA used as material had been derived from T cells, B-cell-depleted T cells, or PBMCs.

Source study methods: Reference gene primer amplification gave nucleated cell count estimates. TCRdb's table, derived via immunoSEQ multiplex PCR, lists solely in-frame clones and lacks some. Clonal size and the V and J genes are those of that table, whereas D and trimming came from the DNA. This sample has 150,000 or so clones; about four fifths occur once, and the top ten carry 12% to 15%. Between the trimmed V and J ends, which lost 4 bases and 0 bases, there was a span of 13 bases. This CDR3 is built from 17 residues. Germline lookup yields CDR1 SNHLY and CDR2 FYNNEI. The clonotype originates from a man aged 18 to 29 with active or convalescent COVID-19. Sample: peripheral blood. The genes are TRBV2 and TRBJ1-6, with D perhaps matching TRBD1 (5 bases). The CDR3 DNA reads TGTGCCAGCAGTGTAAGACAGTTAGTCTCCTATAATTCACCCCTCCACTTT. Translating gives CASSVRQLVSYNSPLHF.